This T cell receptor beta chain appears in the sequencing data of a study of cytomegalovirus exposure and HLA in healthy donors. Overall study findings and caveats: Later analysis showed TCR association rates varying by HLA locus, highest for DRB1 and lowest for HLA-C. For TCR beta chains, V- and J-gene trimming was later linked to a missense DCLRE1C variant.

A word on this clone: The antigen is not known.

The PCR used 60 Vbeta and 13 Jbeta primers. Repertoires were generated with immunoSEQ multiplex PCR, while TCRdb's copy carries only in-frame clones and drops some. The sample has 65,000 to 90,000 clones; the top ten hold about 4%. There are 15 residues in the CDR3. V was shortened by 1 base and J by 5 bases, with 12 bases between the two germline ends. Germline V gene lookup returns CDR1 SGHTA and CDR2 FQGNSA. The clonotype comes from a female donor in good health and CMV-seropositive. Material for sequencing was PBMCs. The chain uses TRBV7-2 and TRBJ1-5; D is perhaps TRBD1 (6 bases). In DNA, the CDR3 is TGTGCCAGCAGCTTAGAAAGGGGGTTGGATCAGCCCCAGCATTTT. Amino acid sequence: CASSLERGLDQPQHF.